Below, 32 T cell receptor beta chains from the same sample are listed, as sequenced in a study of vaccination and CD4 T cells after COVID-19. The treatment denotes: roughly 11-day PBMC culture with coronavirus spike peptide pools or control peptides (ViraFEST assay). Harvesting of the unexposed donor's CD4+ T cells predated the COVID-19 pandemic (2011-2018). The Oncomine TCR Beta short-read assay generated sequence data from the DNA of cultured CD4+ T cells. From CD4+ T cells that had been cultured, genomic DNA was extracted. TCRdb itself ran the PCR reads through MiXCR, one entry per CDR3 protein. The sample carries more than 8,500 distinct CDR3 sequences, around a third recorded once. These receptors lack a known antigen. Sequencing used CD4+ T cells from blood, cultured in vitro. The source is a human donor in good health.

The CDR3 DNA sequence: TGCAGCGTTCCCCCCGGAGCAGGGAAGGCAGATACGCAGTATTTT. Its translation is CSVPPGAGKADTQYF. This rearrangement joins TRBV29-1 to TRBJ2-3; D possibly corresponds to TRBD1 (5 bases). V was pared by 5 bases and J by 4 bases, with 19 bases between. This CDR3 region has 15 residues. Germline-derived CDR1 and CDR2 are SQVTM and ANQGSEA.

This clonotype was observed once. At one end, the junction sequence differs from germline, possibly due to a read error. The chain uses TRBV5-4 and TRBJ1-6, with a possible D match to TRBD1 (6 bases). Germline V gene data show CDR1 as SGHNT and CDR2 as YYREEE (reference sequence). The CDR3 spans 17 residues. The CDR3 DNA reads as TGTGCCAGCAGCTCAGGGGCCGCCGGGGGCGGTAATTCACCCCTCCGCTTT. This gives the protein CASSSGAAGGGNSPLRF.

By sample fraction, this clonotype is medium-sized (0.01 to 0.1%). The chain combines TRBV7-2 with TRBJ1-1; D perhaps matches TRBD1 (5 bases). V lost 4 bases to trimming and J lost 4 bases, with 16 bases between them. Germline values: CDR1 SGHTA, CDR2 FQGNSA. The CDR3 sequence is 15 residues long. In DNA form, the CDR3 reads TGTGCCAGCAGCTATATGGGGGTCACTTCCACTGAAGCTTTCTTT. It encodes CASSYMGVTSTEAFF.

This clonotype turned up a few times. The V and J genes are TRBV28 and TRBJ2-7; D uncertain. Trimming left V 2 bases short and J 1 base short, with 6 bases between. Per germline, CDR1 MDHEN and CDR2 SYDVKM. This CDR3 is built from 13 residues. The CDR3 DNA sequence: TGTGCCAGCAGTTTAGGCGGTTCCTACGAGCAGTACTTC. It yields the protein CASSLGGSYEQYF.

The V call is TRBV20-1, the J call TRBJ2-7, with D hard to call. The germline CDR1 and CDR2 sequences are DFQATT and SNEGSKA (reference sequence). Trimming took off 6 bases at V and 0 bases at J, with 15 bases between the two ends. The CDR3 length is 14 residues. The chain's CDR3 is CSADRVGYSYEQYF. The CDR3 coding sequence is TGCAGTGCCGATCGTGTTGGTTACTCCTACGAGCAGTACTTC.

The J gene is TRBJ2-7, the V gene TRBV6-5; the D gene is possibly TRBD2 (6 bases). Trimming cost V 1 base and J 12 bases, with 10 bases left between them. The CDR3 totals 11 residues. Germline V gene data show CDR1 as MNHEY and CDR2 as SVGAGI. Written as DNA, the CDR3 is TGTGCCAGCAGTTACTTGGGACTGCGGTACTTC. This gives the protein CASSYLGLRYF.

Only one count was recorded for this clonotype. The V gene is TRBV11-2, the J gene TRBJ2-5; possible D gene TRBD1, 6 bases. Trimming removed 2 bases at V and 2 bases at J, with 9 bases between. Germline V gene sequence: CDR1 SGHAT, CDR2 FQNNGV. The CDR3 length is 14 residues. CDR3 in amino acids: CASSLSGVQETQYF. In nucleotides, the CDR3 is TGTGCCAGCAGCTTATCAGGGGTACAAGAGACCCAGTACTTC.

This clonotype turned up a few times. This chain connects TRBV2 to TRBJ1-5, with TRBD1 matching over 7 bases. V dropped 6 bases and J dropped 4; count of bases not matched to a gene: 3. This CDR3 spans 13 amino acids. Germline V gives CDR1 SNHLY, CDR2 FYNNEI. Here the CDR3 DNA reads TGTGCCAGCAGGAGGGACAGTAATCAGCCCCAGCATTTT. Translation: CASRRDSNQPQHF.

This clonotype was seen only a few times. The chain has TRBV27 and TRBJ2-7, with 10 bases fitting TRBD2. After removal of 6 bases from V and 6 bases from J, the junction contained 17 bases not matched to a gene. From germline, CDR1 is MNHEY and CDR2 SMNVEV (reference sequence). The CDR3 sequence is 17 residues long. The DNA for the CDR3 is TGTGCCAGCAGCTTAACGGCCTCGGTAGCGGGAGGTGTCGAGCAGTACTTC. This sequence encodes CASSLTASVAGGVEQYF.

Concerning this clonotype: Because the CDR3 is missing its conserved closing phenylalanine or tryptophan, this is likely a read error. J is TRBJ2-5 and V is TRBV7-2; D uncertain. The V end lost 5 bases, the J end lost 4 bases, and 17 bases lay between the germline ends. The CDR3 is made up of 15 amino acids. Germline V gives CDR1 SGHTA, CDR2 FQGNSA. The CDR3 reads CASSPDQTPAETQYL. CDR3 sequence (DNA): TGTGCCAGCAGCCCGGACCAAACTCCGGCAGAGACCCAGTACCTC.

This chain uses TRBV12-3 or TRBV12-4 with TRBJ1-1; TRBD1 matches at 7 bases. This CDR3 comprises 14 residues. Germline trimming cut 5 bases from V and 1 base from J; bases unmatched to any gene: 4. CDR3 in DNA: TGTGCCAGCAGTCCCAGGACAGGGAACACTGAAGCTTTCTTT. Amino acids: CASSPRTGNTEAFF.

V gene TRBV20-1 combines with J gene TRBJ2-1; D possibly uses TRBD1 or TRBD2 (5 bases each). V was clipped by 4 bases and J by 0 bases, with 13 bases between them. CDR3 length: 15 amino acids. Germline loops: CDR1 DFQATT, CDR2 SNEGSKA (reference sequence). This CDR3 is CSAMRGGNSYNEQFF. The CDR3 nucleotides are TGCAGTGCTATGAGGGGCGGTAACTCCTACAATGAGCAGTTCTTC.

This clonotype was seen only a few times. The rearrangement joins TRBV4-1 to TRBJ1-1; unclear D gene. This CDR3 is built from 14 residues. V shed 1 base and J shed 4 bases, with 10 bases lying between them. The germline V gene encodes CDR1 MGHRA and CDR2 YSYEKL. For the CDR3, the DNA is TGCGCCAGCAGCCAAGTGCAGGTGCGCACTGAAGCTTTCTTT. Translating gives CASSQVQVRTEAFF.

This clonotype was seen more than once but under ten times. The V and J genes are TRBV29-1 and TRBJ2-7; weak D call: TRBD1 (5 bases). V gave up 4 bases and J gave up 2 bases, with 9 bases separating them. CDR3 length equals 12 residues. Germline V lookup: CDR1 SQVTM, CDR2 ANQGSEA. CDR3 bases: TGCAGCGTTGGACAGTCCCCCTACGAGCAGTACTTC. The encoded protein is CSVGQSPYEQYF.

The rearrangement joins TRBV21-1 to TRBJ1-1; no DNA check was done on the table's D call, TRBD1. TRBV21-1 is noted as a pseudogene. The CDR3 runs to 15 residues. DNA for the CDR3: TGTGCCAGCAGCAAAGAGGGGGACCCGAACACTGAAGCTTTCTTT. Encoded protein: CASSKEGDPNTEAFF.

The DNA for the CDR3 is TGTGCCAGCAGCTTACCAGGGAGTCGCCACGAGCAGTACTTC. Translated: CASSLPGSRHEQYF. The chain carries TRBV5-4 and TRBJ2-7, with D perhaps TRBD1 or TRBD2 (5 bases each). Germline V lookup: CDR1 SGHNT, CDR2 YYREEE (reference sequence). The CDR3 sequence is 14 residues long. V was clipped by 2 bases and J by 5 bases, with 14 bases between them.

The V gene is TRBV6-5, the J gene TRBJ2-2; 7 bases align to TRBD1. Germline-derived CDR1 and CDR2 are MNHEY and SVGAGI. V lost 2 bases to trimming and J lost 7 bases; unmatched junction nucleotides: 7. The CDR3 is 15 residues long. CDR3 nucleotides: TGTGCCAGCAGTTACCTTTTACGGACAGGCGGGGAGCTGTTTTTT. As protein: CASSYLLRTGGELFF.

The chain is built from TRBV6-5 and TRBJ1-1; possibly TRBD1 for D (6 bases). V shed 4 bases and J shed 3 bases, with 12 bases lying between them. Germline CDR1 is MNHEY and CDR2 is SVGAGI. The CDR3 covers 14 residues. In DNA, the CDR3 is TGTGCCAGCAGTTCCCCGAACAGGGACACTGAAGCTTTCTTT. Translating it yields CASSSPNRDTEAFF.

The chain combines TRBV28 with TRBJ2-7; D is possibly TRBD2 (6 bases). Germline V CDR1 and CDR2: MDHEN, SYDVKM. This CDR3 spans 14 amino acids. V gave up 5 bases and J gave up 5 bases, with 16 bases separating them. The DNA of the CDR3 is TGTGCCAGCAGTCCGACGATGACTAGGGACGAGCAGTACTTC. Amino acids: CASSPTMTRDEQYF.

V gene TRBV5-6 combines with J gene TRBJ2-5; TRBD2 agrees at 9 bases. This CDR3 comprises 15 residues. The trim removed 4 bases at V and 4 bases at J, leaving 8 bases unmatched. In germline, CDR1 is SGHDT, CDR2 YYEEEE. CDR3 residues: CASSSIAGALETQYF. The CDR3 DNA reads TGTGCCAGCAGCAGCATAGCGGGAGCTCTAGAGACCCAGTACTTC.

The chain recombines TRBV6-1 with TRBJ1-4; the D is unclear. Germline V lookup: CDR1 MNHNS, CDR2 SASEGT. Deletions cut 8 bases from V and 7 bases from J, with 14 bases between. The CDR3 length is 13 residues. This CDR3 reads CASWPLSGEKLFF. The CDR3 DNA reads TGTGCCAGCTGGCCTTTGAGTGGTGAAAAACTGTTTTTT.

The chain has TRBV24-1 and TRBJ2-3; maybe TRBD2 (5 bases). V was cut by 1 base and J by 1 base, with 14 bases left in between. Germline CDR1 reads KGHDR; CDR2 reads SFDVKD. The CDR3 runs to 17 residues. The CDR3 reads CATSDFWAERGTDTQYF. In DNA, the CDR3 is TGTGCCACCAGTGATTTCTGGGCTGAGAGGGGCACAGATACGCAGTATTTT.

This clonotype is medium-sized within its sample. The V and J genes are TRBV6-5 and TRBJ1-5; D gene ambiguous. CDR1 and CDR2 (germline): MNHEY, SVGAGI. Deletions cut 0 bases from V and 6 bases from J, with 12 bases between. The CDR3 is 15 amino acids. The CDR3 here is CASSYSMELRQPQHF. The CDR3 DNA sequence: TGTGCCAGCAGTTACTCGATGGAGCTCCGTCAGCCCCAGCATTTT.

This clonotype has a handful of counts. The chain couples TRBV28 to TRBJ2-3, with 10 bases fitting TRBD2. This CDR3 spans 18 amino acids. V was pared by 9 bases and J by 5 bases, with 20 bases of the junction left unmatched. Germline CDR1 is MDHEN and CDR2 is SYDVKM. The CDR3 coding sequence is TGTGCCAGTCTAAGGAAGAGAAGCGGGAGGGCCGAGGGAGATACGCAGTATTTT. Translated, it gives CASLRKRSGRAEGDTQYF.

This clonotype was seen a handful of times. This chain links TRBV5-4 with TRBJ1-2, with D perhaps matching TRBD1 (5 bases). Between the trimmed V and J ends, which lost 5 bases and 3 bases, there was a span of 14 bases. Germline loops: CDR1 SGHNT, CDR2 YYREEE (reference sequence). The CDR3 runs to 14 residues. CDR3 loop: CASRSVPGDYGYTF. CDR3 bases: TGTGCCAGCAGGTCCGTCCCGGGGGACTATGGCTACACCTTC.

The CDR3 region has the DNA TGCAGTGCCGCCAAGGGGGAGACCCAGTACTTC. This sequence encodes CSAAKGETQYF. V and J are TRBV20-1 and TRBJ2-5; D is perhaps TRBD1 (5 bases). The CDR3 has 11 residues. Between the trimmed V and J ends, which lost 6 bases and 5 bases, there was a span of 10 bases. Germline V gene data show CDR1 as DFQATT and CDR2 as SNEGSKA (reference sequence).

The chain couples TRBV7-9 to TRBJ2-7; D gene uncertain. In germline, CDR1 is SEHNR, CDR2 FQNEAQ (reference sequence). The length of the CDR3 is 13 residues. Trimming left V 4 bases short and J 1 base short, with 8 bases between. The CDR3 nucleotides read TGTGCCAGCAGCTGGGCAGCTTCCTACGAGCAGTACTTC. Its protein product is CASSWAASYEQYF.

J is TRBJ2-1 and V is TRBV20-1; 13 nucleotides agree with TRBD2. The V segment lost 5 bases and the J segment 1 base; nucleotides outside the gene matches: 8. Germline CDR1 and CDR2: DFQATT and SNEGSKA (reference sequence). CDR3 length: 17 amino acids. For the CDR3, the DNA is TGCAGTGCTCCAAGACTAGCGGGAGGTCGATCCTACAATGAGCAGTTCTTC. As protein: CSAPRLAGGRSYNEQFF.

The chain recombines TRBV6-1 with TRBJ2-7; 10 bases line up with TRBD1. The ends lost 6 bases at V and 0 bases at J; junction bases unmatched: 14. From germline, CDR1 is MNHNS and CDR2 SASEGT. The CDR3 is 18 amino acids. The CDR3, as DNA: TGTGCCAGCAGCCCAAGGCTTGGACAGGGGGGAAGCTCCTACGAGCAGTACTTC. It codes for CASSPRLGQGGSSYEQYF.

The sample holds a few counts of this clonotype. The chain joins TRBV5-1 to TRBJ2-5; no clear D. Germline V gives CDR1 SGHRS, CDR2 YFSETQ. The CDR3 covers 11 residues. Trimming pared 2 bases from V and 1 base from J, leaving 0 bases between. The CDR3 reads CASSFQETQYF. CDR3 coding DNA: TGCGCCAGCAGCTTCCAAGAGACCCAGTACTTC.

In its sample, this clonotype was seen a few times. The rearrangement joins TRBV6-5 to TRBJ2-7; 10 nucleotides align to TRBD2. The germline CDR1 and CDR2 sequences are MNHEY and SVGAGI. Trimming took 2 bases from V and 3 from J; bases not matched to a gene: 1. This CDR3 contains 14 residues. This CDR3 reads CASSYGTSDYEQYF. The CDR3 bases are TGTGCCAGCAGTTACGGGACTAGCGACTACGAGCAGTACTTC.

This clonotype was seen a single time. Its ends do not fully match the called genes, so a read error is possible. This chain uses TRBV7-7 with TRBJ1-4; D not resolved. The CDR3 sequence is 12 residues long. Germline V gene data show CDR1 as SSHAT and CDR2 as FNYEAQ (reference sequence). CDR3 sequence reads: CASSAQNEKLFF. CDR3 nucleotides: TGTGCTAGCAGCGCACAGAATGAAAAACTGTTTTTT. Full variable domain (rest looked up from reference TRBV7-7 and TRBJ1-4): GAGVSQSPRYKVTKRGQDVTLRCDPISSHATLYWYQQALGQGPEFLTYFNYEAQPDKSGLPSDRFSAERPEGSISTLTIQRTEQRDSAMYRCASSAQNEKLFFGSGTQLSVL.